The subject of this entry is one TCR beta chain. Its antigen is undetermined. Treatment denoted: approximately nine-day PBMC culture with coronavirus spike peptide pools or control peptides (ViraFEST assay). This sample was taken from a study of vaccination and CD4 T cells after COVID-19. The Oncomine TCR Beta short-read assay was applied to DNA of cultured CD4+ T cells. In TCRdb, the PCR reads were re-called with MiXCR into one record per CDR3 protein. The data show over 20,000 distinct CDR3 sequences, 40% seen once. The CDR3 length is 19 residues. The ends lost 0 bases at V and 0 bases at J; junction bases unmatched: 14. In germline, CDR1 is MDHEN, CDR2 SYDVKM.

The sequence derives from a human donor who had recovered from COVID-19. Sequences were obtained from CD4+ T cells from blood, cultured in vitro. The chain links TRBV28 to TRBJ2-7; 7 bases align to TRBD2. CDR3: CASSLWGGVRRESSYEQYF. In nucleotides, the CDR3 is TGTGCCAGCAGTTTATGGGGGGGAGTCCGGCGGGAGTCCTCCTACGAGCAGTACTTC.